This TCR beta chain was identified in a study of cytomegalovirus exposure and HLA in healthy donors. Turning to this clone: Its specificity is unknown.

60 Vbeta and 13 Jbeta primers were used in PCR. Profiling relied on immunoSEQ multiplex PCR, and the TCRdb table lists in-frame clones only, not all of them. The data contain about 120,000 clones, about four fifths of them singletons. Study results and caveats: According to the study, around 150 TCR beta chains were cytomegalovirus-associated.

V lost 0 bases to trimming and J lost 0 bases, with 12 bases between them. The CDR3 has 16 amino acids. The V gene's germline CDR1 is SQVTM and CDR2 ANQGSEA. The chain carries TRBV29-1 and TRBJ2-1; D is undetermined. This TCR was sampled from a middle-aged woman in good health and CMV-seropositive. Sequencing used PBMCs. CDR3 sequence: CSVEEPTQSSYNEQFF. CDR3 nucleotides: TGCAGCGTTGAAGAACCGACACAGAGCTCCTACAATGAGCAGTTCTTC.